The next 25 T cell receptor beta chains were all read from a single sample in a study of blood T cell repertoires in COVID-19. Repertoires were generated with immunoSEQ multiplex PCR, while TCRdb's copy carries only in-frame clones and drops some. The table records 150,000 to 200,000 clones, 85% to 90% of them present only once. Source material: peripheral blood. Source of these receptors: a man aged 18 to 29 with acute or convalescent COVID-19.

CDR3: CASSEEAYEQYF. The CDR3 coding sequence is TGTGCCAGCAGTGAAGAAGCTTACGAGCAGTACTTC. The chain has TRBV6-1 and TRBJ2-7; no clear D. The V end lost 1 base, the J end lost 4 bases, and 5 bases lay between the germline ends. The CDR3 has 12 amino acids. Germline lookup yields CDR1 MNHNS and CDR2 SASEGT.

The chain recombines TRBV9 with TRBJ1-2; D is unresolved. CDR3 length equals 14 residues. Germline lookup yields CDR1 SGDLS and CDR2 YYNGEE. V was shortened by 0 bases and J by 5 bases, with 11 bases between the two germline ends. CDR3 in DNA: TGTGCCAGCAGCGTAGCCGCCGAGGGTTATGGCTACACCTTC. Translation gives CASSVAAEGYGYTF. Combining the CDR3 with reference TRBV9 and TRBJ1-2 gives the whole variable domain DSGVTQTPKHLITATGQRVTLRCSPRSGDLSVYWYQQSLDQGLQFLIQYYNGEERAKGNILERFSAQQFPDLHSELNLSSLELGDSALYFCASSVAAEGYGYTFGSGTRLTVV.

V gene TRBV10-1 combines with J gene TRBJ1-1; no definite D call. Germline assignment: CDR1 WNHNN and CDR2 SYGVQD (reference sequence). This CDR3 region has 13 residues. V lost 5 bases and J 5 bases, leaving 12 bases between the germline ends. CDR3 region: CASSQVVGTEAFF. The CDR3 nucleotides read TGCGCCAGCAGTCAGGTGGTGGGTACTGAAGCTTTCTTT.

The chain joins TRBV7-8 to TRBJ2-7; D is ambiguous. This CDR3 spans 19 amino acids. Trimming removed 2 bases at V and 1 base at J, with 24 bases between. Per germline, CDR1 SGHVS and CDR2 FQNEAQ. The chain's CDR3 is CASSLFRFLERQTSYEQYF. DNA of the CDR3: TGTGCCAGCAGCTTATTTCGGTTCCTAGAGCGCCAAACATCCTACGAGCAGTACTTC.

V and J are TRBV6-5 and TRBJ1-4; 8 bases are shared with TRBD1. Germline CDR1 and CDR2: MNHEY and SVGAGI. The junction had 5 bases not matched to a gene; V was cut back by 6 bases and J by 2 bases. There are 15 residues in the CDR3. The CDR3 loop is CASRLGQGTNEKLFF. DNA for the CDR3: TGTGCCAGCAGACTCGGACAGGGTACTAATGAAAAACTGTTTTTT.

This clone was detected only a few times. This chain joins TRBV5-5 and TRBJ1-1; TRBD1 might be the D (6 bases). V gave up 2 bases and J gave up 1 base, with 12 bases separating them. This CDR3 region has 15 residues. CDR1 and CDR2 from the germline V gene are SGHKS and YYEKEE (reference sequence). CDR3 in DNA: TGTGCCAGCAGCTTAAACAGGGAAAGGAACACTGAAGCTTTCTTT. Translation: CASSLNRERNTEAFF.

The chain employs TRBV27 and TRBJ2-3, with D perhaps TRBD1 (6 bases). The germline CDR1 and CDR2 sequences are MNHEY and SMNVEV (reference sequence). This CDR3 contains 16 residues. The V and J ends lost 7 bases and 0 bases respectively, with 17 bases between them. In nucleotides, the CDR3 is TGTGCCAGCAAGACGGGACATATCACTAGCACAGATACGCAGTATTTT. Protein: CASKTGHITSTDTQYF.

V is TRBV7-9 and J is TRBJ2-2; the D gene is possibly TRBD2 (6 bases). CDR1 is SEHNR, CDR2 FQNEAQ, per germline (reference sequence). The ends were cut back, 4 bases at V and 6 bases at J, with 18 bases in the middle. CDR3 length: 16 amino acids. CDR3 sequence (DNA): TGTGCCAGCAGCTCCCGGGGACTCGGGGACGCCGGGGAGCTGTTTTTT. Its protein product is CASSSRGLGDAGELFF.

This sequence joins TRBV5-5 and TRBJ1-3, with 7 bases lining up with TRBD1. V shed 2 bases, J shed 0 bases, and the junction held 8 bases outside the gene matches. CDR1 SGHKS and CDR2 YYEKEE come from the germline V gene (reference sequence). This CDR3 is 17 amino acids long. The CDR3 reads CASSLHRGRSSGNTIYF. The CDR3 coding sequence is TGTGCCAGCAGCTTACACAGGGGTCGGAGCTCTGGAAACACCATATATTTT.

V gene TRBV28 combines with J gene TRBJ1-3, with D tentatively TRBD1 (5 bases). Deletions cut 1 base from V and 6 bases from J, with 13 bases between. CDR1 is MDHEN and CDR2 is SYDVKM in the germline V gene. This CDR3 has 15 amino acids. DNA for the CDR3: TGTGCCAGCAGTTTATATGGTACAGGAGAAAACACCATATATTTT. It codes for CASSLYGTGENTIYF.

This clone came up a few times. This chain links TRBV5-1 with TRBJ1-6, with 12 bases lining up with TRBD1. The CDR3 totals 17 residues. The germline CDR1 and CDR2 sequences are SGHRS and YFSETQ. Trimming cost V 4 bases and J 10 bases; bases outside gene matches: 12. CDR3 bases: TGCGCCAGCAGCCCCTATGCCGGGACAGGGGGCAACTCACCCCTCCACTTT. It translates to CASSPYAGTGGNSPLHF.

V is TRBV12-3 or TRBV12-4 and J is TRBJ1-5; tentative D call: TRBD1 (5 bases). The CDR3 is 13 residues long. Deletions cut 5 bases from V and 4 bases from J, with 9 bases between. CDR3 nucleotides: TGTGCCAGCAGTCGACAGAATAATCAGCCCCAGCATTTT. Amino acids: CASSRQNNQPQHF.

This rearrangement joins TRBV6-5 to TRBJ1-2; TRBD1 is a possible D gene (6 bases). This CDR3 region has 14 residues. V lost 6 bases to trimming and J lost 8 bases, with 19 bases between them. The germline gives CDR1 MNHEY, CDR2 SVGAGI. In nucleotides, the CDR3 is TGTGCCAGCAGGAGTAGTCAGGGGACGAAGGGCTACACCTTC. It yields the protein CASRSSQGTKGYTF.

The chain is built from TRBV30 and TRBJ1-5, with 10 nucleotides matching TRBD1. The ends lost 1 base at V and 6 bases at J; junction bases unmatched: 6. Germline CDR1 and CDR2: GTSNPN and SVGIG (reference sequence). This CDR3 is built from 15 residues. CDR3: CAWSAPGQGIQPQHF. The DNA for the CDR3 is TGTGCCTGGAGTGCCCCGGGACAGGGGATTCAGCCCCAGCATTTT.

The rearrangement uses TRBV10-2 and TRBJ2-3, with 7 bases matching TRBD2. Losses at the gene ends were 3 bases for V and 5 bases for J; bases not matched to a gene: 5. CDR1 WSHSY and CDR2 SAAADI come from the germline V gene. This CDR3 has 14 residues. The CDR3 DNA reads TGCGCCAGCAGTGATTCGGGGGGTTTAGATACGCAGTATTTT. Encoded protein: CASSDSGGLDTQYF.

The V gene is TRBV6-5, the J gene TRBJ1-1; D remains ambiguous. Germline V CDR1 and CDR2: MNHEY, SVGAGI. Trimming took 2 bases from V and 11 from J, leaving 12 bases between them. CDR3 length: 12 amino acids. The CDR3 region has the DNA TGTGCCAGCAGTTACCCCCGGGAAGCGGCTTTCTTT. This codes for CASSYPREAAFF.

This chain joins TRBV7-3 and TRBJ2-5; D perhaps matches TRBD2 (6 bases). Germline CDR1 and CDR2: SGHTA and FQGTGA. The CDR3 has 16 residues. The V end was cut by 5 bases, the J end by 1 base, with 17 bases between. The CDR3 nucleotides read TGTGCCAGCAGCCCCGGGGGAGGCTATGTCCAAGAGACCCAGTACTTC. Its protein product is CASSPGGGYVQETQYF.

The gene calls are TRBV5-1 and TRBJ1-4; D is unresolved. Germline CDR1 reads SGHRS; CDR2 reads YFSETQ. V lost 4 bases to trimming and J lost 4 bases, with 11 bases between them. CDR3 length: 14 residues. CDR3: CASSPEGYNEKLFF. The CDR3 coding sequence is TGCGCCAGCAGCCCGGAGGGCTATAATGAAAAACTGTTTTTT.

The V gene is TRBV5-1, the J gene TRBJ2-1; TRBD1 matches 10 bases. This CDR3 has 15 amino acids. Germline CDR1 is SGHRS and CDR2 is YFSETQ. Trimming cost V 1 base and J 4 bases; bases outside gene matches: 2. The CDR3 DNA reads TGCGCCAGCAGCTTGCGGGACAGGGGATACAATGAGCAGTTCTTC. This encodes CASSLRDRGYNEQFF.

The chain recombines TRBV9 with TRBJ1-5; D is unclear. CDR3 length: 14 amino acids. Germline V gives CDR1 SGDLS, CDR2 YYNGEE. V lost 0 bases to trimming and J lost 6 bases, with 10 bases between them. The CDR3 reads CASSVGGMGQPQHF. DNA for the CDR3: TGTGCCAGCAGCGTAGGCGGCATGGGTCAGCCCCAGCATTTT. Filled out from reference TRBV9 and TRBJ1-5, the complete variable domain reads DSGVTQTPKHLITATGQRVTLRCSPRSGDLSVYWYQQSLDQGLQFLIQYYNGEERAKGNILERFSAQQFPDLHSELNLSSLELGDSALYFCASSVGGMGQPQHFGDGTRLSIL.

V and J are TRBV15 and TRBJ1-1; TRBD1 agrees at 8 bases. The CDR3 spans 16 residues. Trimming took 7 bases from V and 1 from J; bases not matched to a gene: 11. Germline CDR1 is LNHNV and CDR2 is YYDKDF (reference sequence). The CDR3 bases are TGTGCCACCACCCTCGACAGGGGTGGAAGGAACACTGAAGCTTTCTTT. Its protein product is CATTLDRGGRNTEAFF.

The chain recombines TRBV11-2 with TRBJ1-2, with 8 bases lining up with TRBD1. CDR3 length equals 15 residues. With 0 bases clipped from V and 3 bases from J, the junction kept 3 bases outside the gene matches. Germline CDR1 and CDR2: SGHAT and FQNNGV. The CDR3 loop reads CASSLDRGPHYGYTF. The DNA for the CDR3 is TGTGCCAGCAGCTTAGACAGGGGGCCCCACTATGGCTACACCTTC.

V and J are TRBV28 and TRBJ2-1; 10 nucleotides agree with TRBD1. Per the germline V gene, CDR1 is MDHEN and CDR2 is SYDVKM. The CDR3 spans 15 residues. Trimming took 4 bases from V and 4 from J; bases not matched to a gene: 4. DNA of the CDR3: TGTGCCAGCAGTTCTTGGGACAGGGGATACAATGAGCAGTTCTTC. Translating gives CASSSWDRGYNEQFF.

The chain uses TRBV11-2 and TRBJ2-1, with 7 bases lining up with TRBD1. Trimming removed 2 bases from V and 7 bases from J; junction bases left unmatched: 5. The CDR3 spans 14 residues. Per germline, CDR1 SGHAT and CDR2 FQNNGV. As DNA, the CDR3 is TGTGCCAGCAGCTTACTGACAGGGAGAAATGAGCAGTTCTTC. Translation gives CASSLLTGRNEQFF.

This rearrangement joins TRBV7-2 to TRBJ2-1; 10 bases align to TRBD2. After removal of 1 base from V and 4 bases from J, the junction contained 1 base not matched to a gene. The V gene's germline CDR1 is SGHTA and CDR2 FQGNSA. The CDR3 has 15 residues. CDR3 DNA sequence: TGTGCCAGCAGCTTAGGAGCGGGGGGGTACAATGAGCAGTTCTTC. Protein product: CASSLGAGGYNEQFF. Based on the CDR3 plus reference TRBV7-2 and TRBJ2-1, the full variable domain is GAGVSQSPSNKVTEKGKDVELRCDPISGHTALYWYRQSLGQGLEFLIYFQGNSAPDKSGLPSDRFSAERTGGSVSTLTIQRTQQEDSAVYLCASSLGAGGYNEQFFGPGTRLTVL.